This T cell receptor beta chain stems from a study of T cell repertoires in cytomegalovirus infection. This clonotype has a handful of counts. What it binds is not known. From the reads, TCRdb called clonotypes with MiXCR, one entry per CDR3 protein. The sample shows around 500,000 distinct CDR3 sequences, approximately 40% of them seen only once. Germline CDR1 and CDR2: MNHEY and SMNVEV (reference sequence). V lost 4 bases, J lost 1 base, and 12 bases lay in between. The CDR3 is 15 residues long. This chain joins TRBV27 and TRBJ2-3; D call uncertain. This TCR derives from a human donor in good health (CMV status not recorded). Some clones in this sample may be carry-over from other donors' samples. Sequencing used cultured PBMCs, obtained from culture after CMV antigen stimulation. CDR3 in amino acids: CASSSQPSGTDTQYF. Here the CDR3 DNA reads TGTGCCAGCAGTTCGCAGCCCTCGGGCACAGATACGCAGTATTTT.